A single sample gave rise to the 21 T cell receptor beta chains below, sequenced in a study of cytomegalovirus exposure and HLA in healthy donors. Some clones are missing from TCRdb's copy, which holds only in-frame ones; the method was immunoSEQ multiplex PCR. Of 45,000 to 65,000 clones detected, 75% to 90% appear once; the ten largest clones hold more than 14%. The sample comprised PBMCs. Source of these receptors: a woman under 30 in good health and CMV-seronegative.

J is TRBJ2-5 and V is TRBV5-1; tentative D call: TRBD1 (6 bases). CDR3 length equals 14 residues. V gave up 0 bases and J gave up 5 bases, with 11 bases separating them. Germline CDR1 is SGHRS and CDR2 is YFSETQ. CDR3 in DNA: TGCGCCAGCAGCTTGGGCCCAGGGGCTGAGACCCAGTACTTC. Its protein is CASSLGPGAETQYF.

This clone occurred once. The chain combines TRBV5-6 with TRBJ2-3, with 7 bases matching TRBD2. Germline values: CDR1 SGHDT, CDR2 YYEEEE. Trimming took 0 bases from V and 7 from J; bases not matched to a gene: 8. This CDR3 comprises 15 residues. The chain's CDR3 is CASSLASGILYTQYF. The CDR3 nucleotides read TGTGCCAGCAGCTTGGCCAGCGGGATACTATATACGCAGTATTTT.

The rearrangement links TRBV5-1 to TRBJ2-6; TRBD2 matches 14 bases. Germline V gene sequence: CDR1 SGHRS, CDR2 YFSETQ. V shed 1 base, J shed 2 bases, and the junction held 2 bases outside the gene matches. CDR3 length: 18 residues. CDR3 nucleotides: TGCGCCAGCAGCTTGAGACTAGCGGGGGGGGCTGGGGCCAACGTCCTGACTTTC. Its protein is CASSLRLAGGAGANVLTF. Full variable domain (outside the CDR3, taken from reference TRBV5-1 and TRBJ2-6): KAGVTQTPRYLIKTRGQQVTLSCSPISGHRSVSWYQQTPGQGLQFLFEYFSETQRNKGNFPGRFSGRQFSNSRSEMNVSTLELGDSALYLCASSLRLAGGAGANVLTFGAGSRLTVL.

This chain joins TRBV7-8 and TRBJ2-1, with 9 positions matching TRBD2. The V gene end was trimmed by 1 base and the J gene end by 6 bases; junction bases not matched to a gene: 7. Germline CDR1 and CDR2: SGHVS and FQNEAQ. This CDR3 comprises 16 residues. The CDR3 sequence: CASSLDWAGGSNEQFF. Written as DNA, the CDR3 is TGTGCCAGCAGCTTAGATTGGGCGGGAGGGTCCAATGAGCAGTTCTTC. Together with reference TRBV7-8 and TRBJ2-1, the CDR3 gives the full variable domain: GAGVSQSPRYKVAKRGQDVALRCDPISGHVSLFWYQQALGQGPEFLTYFQNEAQLDKSGLPSDRFFAERPEGSVSTLKIQRTQQEDSAVYLCASSLDWAGGSNEQFFGPGTRLTVL.

The V gene is TRBV27, the J gene TRBJ1-2; no reliable D call. This CDR3 is built from 14 residues. Trimming took 0 bases from V and 2 from J, leaving 7 bases between them. The germline CDR1 and CDR2 sequences are MNHEY and SMNVEV (reference sequence). CDR3 residues: CASSLSFKNYGYTF. CDR3 DNA: TGTGCCAGCAGTTTATCGTTCAAAAACTATGGCTACACCTTC.

The gene calls are TRBV6-5 and TRBJ1-2; D unresolved. V dropped 0 bases and J dropped 6 bases, with 11 bases sitting between them. Germline V gene sequence: CDR1 MNHEY, CDR2 SVGAGI. The CDR3 runs to 14 residues. DNA for the CDR3: TGTGCCAGCAGTTACTCGTCCGGGTTGGATGGCTACACCTTC. Translating it yields CASSYSSGLDGYTF.

Here the CDR3 reads CASSPDRDTGELFF. DNA of the CDR3: TGTGCCAGCTCACCGGACAGGGACACCGGGGAGCTGTTTTTT. V is TRBV18 and J is TRBJ2-2, with 8 nucleotides matching TRBD1. The trim removed 3 bases at V and 3 bases at J, leaving 0 bases unmatched. This CDR3 comprises 14 residues. Germline CDR1 is KGHSH and CDR2 is LQKENI.

This clone showed up just a few times. The chain links TRBV19 to TRBJ1-2; D is uncertain. The germline V gene encodes CDR1 LNHDA and CDR2 SQIVND (reference sequence). There are 14 residues in the CDR3. V lost 3 bases and J 4 bases, leaving 12 bases between the germline ends. Written as DNA, the CDR3 is TGTGCCAGTAGTATCAACCCTCTACTCTATGGCTACACCTTC. Translation: CASSINPLLYGYTF.

J is TRBJ1-2 and V is TRBV7-9, with TRBD1 matching 9 bases. The CDR3 runs 13 residues. The V segment lost 6 bases and the J segment 8 bases; nucleotides outside the gene matches: 7. The V gene's germline CDR1 is SEHNR and CDR2 FQNEAQ (reference sequence). The CDR3 DNA reads TGTGCCAGCAGTCAACAGGGGGCACAGGGCTACACCTTC. Protein product: CASSQQGAQGYTF.

This clone appeared a single time. The V and J genes are TRBV9 and TRBJ2-5, with TRBD2 identical over 14 bases. The CDR3 is made up of 17 amino acids. Trimming removed 2 bases from V and 5 bases from J; junction bases left unmatched: 8. CDR1 and CDR2 from the germline V gene are SGDLS and YYNGEE. CDR3 bases: TGTGCCAGCAGCGTTGGACTAGCGGGAGGCGGGGAGGAGACCCAGTACTTC. It codes for CASSVGLAGGGEETQYF.

The rearrangement uses TRBV7-3 and TRBJ2-2; no firm D call. The CDR3 runs to 15 residues. The V and J ends lost 1 base and 0 bases respectively, with 6 bases between them. Germline values: CDR1 SGHTA, CDR2 FQGTGA. In DNA form, the CDR3 reads TGTGCCAGCAGCTTAAGCACAACGAACACCGGGGAGCTGTTTTTT. As protein: CASSLSTTNTGELFF.

The chain carries TRBV2 and TRBJ2-5; possibly TRBD2 for D (6 bases). Per the germline V gene, CDR1 is SNHLY and CDR2 is FYNNEI. V was cut by 7 bases and J by 1 base, with 10 bases left in between. The CDR3 spans 13 residues. The CDR3 here is CASMRGGQETQYF. In DNA, the CDR3 is TGTGCCAGCATGAGGGGAGGCCAAGAGACCCAGTACTTC.

V gene TRBV29-1 combines with J gene TRBJ2-1, with 10 nucleotides matching TRBD2. Germline loops: CDR1 SQVTM, CDR2 ANQGSEA. Unmatched junction bases numbered 5, after V lost 3 bases and J lost 6 bases. The CDR3 totals 14 residues. CDR3 sequence (DNA): TGCAGCGTTGAGCTAGCGGGAGCGGGCAATGAGCAGTTCTTC. Translated, it gives CSVELAGAGNEQFF.

The table lists this clone with a count of one. The chain has TRBV10-3 and TRBJ1-3; no firm D call. Germline values: CDR1 ENHRY, CDR2 SYGVKD. The CDR3 extends over 18 amino acids. V was clipped by 6 bases and J by 0 bases, with 21 bases between them. The CDR3 region is CAIRGLGPAGDSGNTIYF. The CDR3 DNA sequence: TGTGCCATCAGGGGCCTGGGCCCCGCCGGGGACTCTGGAAACACCATATATTTT.

The chain couples TRBV6-1 to TRBJ2-2; D gene ambiguous. CDR1 and CDR2 (germline): MNHNS, SASEGT. Trimming pared 2 bases from V and 5 bases from J, leaving 6 bases between. This CDR3 spans 13 amino acids. CDR3 in DNA: TGTGCCAGCAGTGAAAAAGAGACCGGGGAGCTGTTTTTT. Residues: CASSEKETGELFF.

The CDR3 sequence: CASRSWSAGDGYTF. CDR3 DNA: TGTGCCAGTAGATCCTGGTCGGCCGGGGATGGCTACACCTTC. This sequence joins TRBV19 and TRBJ1-2, with unresolved D. The germline CDR1 and CDR2 sequences are LNHDA and SQIVND (reference sequence). V was trimmed by 6 bases and J by 6 bases, leaving 17 bases between them. The CDR3 loop spans 14 amino acids.

The V and J genes are TRBV6-6 and TRBJ2-1, with TRBD2 matching 9 bases. V gave up 7 bases and J gave up 5 bases; unmatched junction bases: 6. Germline V gives CDR1 MNHNY, CDR2 SVGAGI (reference sequence). The CDR3 length is 14 residues. The CDR3 here is CASTSGTENNEQFF. CDR3 DNA: TGTGCCAGCACTAGCGGGACAGAGAACAATGAGCAGTTCTTC.

The chain links TRBV9 to TRBJ1-1; a weak D match, TRBD1 (5 bases). Germline lookup yields CDR1 SGDLS and CDR2 YYNGEE. Between the trimmed V and J ends, which lost 0 bases and 6 bases, there was a span of 15 bases. The CDR3 is 15 residues long. The CDR3 nucleotides are TGTGCCAGCAGCGTAGTGGCAGGCGGGGACCCTGAAGCTTTCTTT. It is translated as CASSVVAGGDPEAFF.

The chain uses TRBV28 and TRBJ2-1; D unresolved. Trimming took 5 bases from V and 5 from J, leaving 10 bases between them. The CDR3 is 13 amino acids. The germline CDR1 and CDR2 sequences are MDHEN and SYDVKM. CDR3 DNA sequence: TGTGCCAGCAGTCCTGAGACTGACAATGAGCAGTTCTTC. It codes for CASSPETDNEQFF. Variable domain in full (rest from reference TRBV28 and TRBJ2-1): DVKVTQSSRYLVKRTGEKVFLECVQDMDHENMFWYRQDPGLGLRLIYFSYDVKMKEKGDIPEGYSVSREKKERFSLILESASTNQTSMYLCASSPETDNEQFFGPGTRLTVL.

The chain employs TRBV19 and TRBJ2-1; D unclear. The CDR3 consists of 13 residues. The V end was cut by 6 bases, the J end by 0 bases, with 6 bases between. Germline V CDR1 and CDR2: LNHDA, SQIVND (reference sequence). DNA for the CDR3: TGTGCCAGTAGCAACAGCTCCTACAATGAGCAGTTCTTC. It encodes CASSNSSYNEQFF.

The chain links TRBV19 to TRBJ1-2, with 7 bases identical to TRBD1. The germline CDR1 and CDR2 sequences are LNHDA and SQIVND (reference sequence). V was pared by 6 bases and J by 3 bases, with 4 bases of the junction left unmatched. The CDR3 sequence is 13 residues long. Written as DNA, the CDR3 is TGTGCCAGTAGGGGGACAGATTACTATGGCTACACCTTC. The encoded protein is CASRGTDYYGYTF.